The clone carrying this T cell receptor beta chain came up many times. Its antigen is undetermined. The CDR3 extends over 15 amino acids. J gave up 4 bases and V 0 bases, and 4 bases lay outside the gene matches. Germline V lookup: CDR1 SGHRS, CDR2 YFSETQ. The sample comes from a study of T-cell reconstitution after alpha-beta-depleted transplantation in children. Whole-study results and caveats: Surviving recipient T cells and thymic progenitors accounted for the high day-60 TCRbeta diversity observed in some patients. Reports say that about two months after transplant, the alpha-beta T cells came out of several hundred graft clones that had expanded.

Unique molecular identifiers were incorporated during preparation of the TCRbeta library. Each CDR3 protein is one row after TCRdb ran MiXCR on the PCR reads. The sample shows around 190,000 distinct CDR3 sequences, roughly 7% of them seen only once. This rearrangement joins TRBV5-1 to TRBJ2-1; 7 bases match TRBD2. This TCR was recovered from a boy aged 2-9 years with acute lymphoblastic leukemia, due to receive a stem cell transplant. Specimen: PBMCs, collected before TCRalphabeta/CD19-depleted stem cell transplant. CDR3 amino acids: CASSLAAGDYNEQFF. The CDR3 region has the DNA TGCGCCAGCAGCTTGGCGGCGGGAGATTACAATGAGCAGTTCTTC.